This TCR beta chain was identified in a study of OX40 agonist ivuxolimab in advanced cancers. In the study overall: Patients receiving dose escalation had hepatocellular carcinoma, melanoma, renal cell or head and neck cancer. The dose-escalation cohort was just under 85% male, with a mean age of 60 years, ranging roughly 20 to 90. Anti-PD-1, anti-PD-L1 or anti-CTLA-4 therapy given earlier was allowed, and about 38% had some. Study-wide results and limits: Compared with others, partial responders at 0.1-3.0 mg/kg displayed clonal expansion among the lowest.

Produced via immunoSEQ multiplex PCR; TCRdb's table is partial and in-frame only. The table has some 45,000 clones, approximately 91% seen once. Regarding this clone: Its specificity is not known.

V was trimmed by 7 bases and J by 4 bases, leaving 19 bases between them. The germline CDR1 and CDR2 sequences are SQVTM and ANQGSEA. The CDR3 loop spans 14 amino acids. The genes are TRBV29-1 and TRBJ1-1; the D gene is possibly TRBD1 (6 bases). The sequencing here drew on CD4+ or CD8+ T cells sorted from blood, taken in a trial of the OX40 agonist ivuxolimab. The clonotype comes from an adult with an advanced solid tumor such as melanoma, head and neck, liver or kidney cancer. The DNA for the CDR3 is TGCAGCGCCTGGGGCACAGGGAGTAGCACTGAAGCTTTCTTT. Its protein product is CSAWGTGSSTEAFF.